Below are 15 T cell receptor beta chains sequenced from a single sample in a study of early T cells in non-severe SARS-CoV-2 infection. TCRdb processed the 5' RACE reads anew with MiXCR; each CDR3 protein has one entry. The data hold about 66,000 distinct CDR3 sequences, with 20% to 25% observed a single time. This specimen was whole blood, taken at baseline. These TCRs come from an adult who was a healthcare worker with PCR-confirmed SARS-CoV-2 infection or an uninfected control (not recorded which).

This clonotype was seen a handful of times. The chain employs TRBV3-1 and TRBJ2-2, with 7 bases identical to TRBD2. V gave up 5 bases and J gave up 4 bases; unmatched junction bases: 10. CDR1 LGHDT and CDR2 YNNKEL come from the germline V gene (reference sequence). This CDR3 contains 16 residues. CDR3 protein: CASSAFRERGTGELFF. The CDR3 DNA sequence: TGTGCCAGCAGCGCCTTCCGGGAGCGGGGCACCGGGGAGCTGTTTTTT. The full variable domain, completed using reference TRBV3-1 and TRBJ2-2, is DTAVSQTPKYLVTQMGNDKSIKCEQNLGHDTMYWYKQDSKKFLKIMFSYNNKELIINETVPNRFSPKSPDKAHLNLHINSLELGDSAVYFCASSAFRERGTGELFFGEGSRLTVL.

CDR3 coding DNA: TGCAGTGCTAGAGACTTGGGACAGGGGGATGGCTACACCTTC. It translates to CSARDLGQGDGYTF. The chain uses TRBV20-1 and TRBJ1-2, with TRBD1 matching 11 bases. This CDR3 contains 14 residues. V shed 0 bases and J 6 bases; nucleotides not matched to a gene: 3. Germline CDR1 is DFQATT and CDR2 is SNEGSKA (reference sequence).

This clonotype was found many times. The gene calls are TRBV29-1 and TRBJ2-1; D is unclear. Germline CDR1 is SQVTM and CDR2 is ANQGSEA. Trimming removed 4 bases at V and 4 bases at J, with 11 bases between. This CDR3 comprises 13 residues. The CDR3 sequence is CSVGRQTYNEQFF. CDR3 nucleotide sequence: TGCAGCGTTGGGAGACAAACATACAATGAGCAGTTCTTC.

In its sample, this clonotype was seen a few times. The J gene is TRBJ2-2, the V gene TRBV5-1; the match to TRBD1 covers 9 bases. V lost 0 bases to trimming and J lost 7 bases; unmatched junction nucleotides: 7. The length of the CDR3 is 16 residues. Germline CDR1 reads SGHRS; CDR2 reads YFSETQ. DNA of the CDR3: TGCGCCAGCAGCTTGGCCCCCGGGACAGGGATCGGGGAGCTGTTTTTT. Encoded protein: CASSLAPGTGIGELFF.

A few counts support this clonotype. The chain couples TRBV5-1 to TRBJ2-5; unclear D gene. V lost 0 bases to trimming and J lost 5 bases, with 14 bases between them. From germline, CDR1 is SGHRS and CDR2 YFSETQ. The CDR3 contains 15 residues. CDR3 sequence reads: CASSLVRVETETQYF. CDR3 in DNA: TGCGCCAGCAGCTTGGTTAGGGTGGAAACGGAGACCCAGTACTTC.

The chain employs TRBV12-3 or TRBV12-4 and TRBJ2-6; 7 bases match TRBD2. V shed 3 bases and J 0 bases; nucleotides not matched to a gene: 2. The CDR3 is 16 residues long. The CDR3 region has the DNA TGTGCCAGCAGTTTCGGCGGGGGCTCTGGGGCCAACGTCCTGACTTTC. This encodes CASSFGGGSGANVLTF.

The chain employs TRBV11-2 and TRBJ2-2, with a tentative D call TRBD2 (5 bases). The CDR3 totals 14 residues. V lost 5 bases, J lost 6 bases, and 13 bases lay in between. Germline CDR1 and CDR2: SGHAT and FQNNGV. The CDR3 sequence is CASSPSGAAGELFF. CDR3 DNA sequence: TGTGCCAGCAGCCCCAGCGGAGCTGCCGGGGAGCTGTTTTTT.

The genes are TRBV6-5 and TRBJ1-2; TRBD1 might be the D (5 bases). V dropped 6 bases and J dropped 6 bases, with 20 bases sitting between them. CDR3 length equals 15 residues. Germline V CDR1 and CDR2: MNHEY, SVGAGI. The chain's CDR3 is CASRPGTTFSDGYTF. DNA for the CDR3: TGTGCCAGCAGACCGGGGACCACGTTCAGCGATGGCTACACCTTC.

The chain has TRBV20-1 and TRBJ2-1; no firm D call. Germline-derived CDR1 and CDR2 are DFQATT and SNEGSKA (reference sequence). The CDR3 has 14 amino acids. Trimming removed 0 bases at V and 5 bases at J, with 11 bases between. The CDR3 coding sequence is TGCAGTGCTAGAGATCTGGTGAACCACAATGAGCAGTTCTTC. It codes for CSARDLVNHNEQFF.

This clonotype was seen at least ten times. The chain recombines TRBV10-3 with TRBJ2-1; D call uncertain. The CDR3 totals 12 residues. Trimming took 10 bases from V and 8 from J, leaving 15 bases between them. Germline V CDR1 and CDR2: ENHRY, SYGVKD. The CDR3 sequence: CATQSHLDEQFF. In nucleotides, the CDR3 is TGTGCCACACAGTCTCATCTCGATGAGCAGTTCTTC.

V and J are TRBV7-9 and TRBJ1-2; no firm D call. Germline V gene sequence: CDR1 SEHNR, CDR2 FQNEAQ (reference sequence). The V end lost 2 bases, the J end lost 8 bases, and 9 bases lay between the germline ends. This CDR3 comprises 12 residues. The CDR3 loop reads CASSLNQGGYTF. The CDR3 DNA reads TGTGCCAGCAGCTTAAATCAAGGGGGCTACACCTTC.

The chain has TRBV6-6 and TRBJ1-1; 7 nucleotides align to TRBD1. Unmatched junction bases numbered 6, after V lost 2 bases and J lost 3 bases. Germline V gene data show CDR1 as MNHNY and CDR2 as SVGAGI (reference sequence). This CDR3 spans 15 amino acids. Written as DNA, the CDR3 is TGTGCCAGCAGTTACCAGACAGGGAGGGACACTGAAGCTTTCTTT. This translates into CASSYQTGRDTEAFF.

The CDR3 here is CASSFIAGDEQFF. In nucleotides, the CDR3 is TGTGCCAGCAGCTTCATAGCGGGGGATGAGCAGTTCTTC. The J gene is TRBJ2-1, the V gene TRBV7-6; TRBD2 matches at 9 bases. CDR3 length equals 13 residues. V shed 3 bases, J shed 8 bases, and the junction held 2 bases outside the gene matches. Germline CDR1 SGHVS, CDR2 FNYEAQ.

This clonotype was observed once. The CDR3 DNA follows: TGTGCCAGCAGTGGGGGGACAGTTGATAATTCACCCCTCCACTTT. It codes for CASSGGTVDNSPLHF. This chain uses TRBV12-3 or TRBV12-4 with TRBJ1-6; 7 bases are a match to TRBD1. J lost 5 bases, V lost 5 bases, and 6 bases had no gene match. The CDR3 contains 15 residues.

V is TRBV20-1 and J is TRBJ2-5; D call uncertain. CDR1 is DFQATT, CDR2 SNEGSKA, per germline (reference sequence). V lost 2 bases to trimming and J lost 7 bases, with 20 bases between them. This CDR3 spans 15 amino acids. Written as DNA, the CDR3 is TGCAGTGCTAGATCCGCCTCTCCTATCCTTTTGACCCAGTACTTC. Its protein is CSARSASPILLTQYF.